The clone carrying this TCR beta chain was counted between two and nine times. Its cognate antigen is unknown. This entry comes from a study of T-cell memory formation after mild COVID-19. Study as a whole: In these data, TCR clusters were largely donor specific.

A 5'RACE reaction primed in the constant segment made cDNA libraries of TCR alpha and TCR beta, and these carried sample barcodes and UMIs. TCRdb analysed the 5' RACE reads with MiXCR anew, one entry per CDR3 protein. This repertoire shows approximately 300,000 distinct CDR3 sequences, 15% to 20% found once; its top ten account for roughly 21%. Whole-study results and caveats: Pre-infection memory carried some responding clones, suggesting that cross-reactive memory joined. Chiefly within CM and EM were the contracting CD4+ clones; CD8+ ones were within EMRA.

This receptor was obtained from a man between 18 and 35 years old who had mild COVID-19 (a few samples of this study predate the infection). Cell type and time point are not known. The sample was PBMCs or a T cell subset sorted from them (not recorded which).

CDR3 sequence: CASSLSYRKANTGELFF. DNA for the CDR3: TGTGCCAGCAGTTTAAGCTACAGAAAGGCGAACACCGGGGAGCTGTTTTTT. This chain joins TRBV12-3 or TRBV12-4 and TRBJ2-2; D call uncertain. The CDR3 is made up of 17 amino acids. V lost 2 bases to trimming and J lost 0 bases, with 13 bases between them.